The rows below give T cell receptor beta chains drawn from one sample of a study of type 1 and type 2 diabetes patients. One entry per CDR3 protein, called by TCRdb with MiXCR from the multiplex PCR reads. There are fewer than 300,000 distinct CDR3 sequences in the sample; roughly 50% occur only once, and about an eighth lies in the top ten. Input material: peripheral blood mononuclear cells (PBMCs). These receptors all stem from a young man with type 2 diabetes. Each CDR3 is given with its conserved first and last residue. A D gene is named only where the DNA matches it firmly. Only part of the rows carry a size: once, few, many, or a class if the clone is expanded.

j_call,d_call,clone_size,cdr3_length,v_call,cdr3_nt,cdr3_aa
TRBJ2-3,TRBD1,few,15,TRBV19,TGTGCCAGTAGTGACGGACAGGGGAGCACAGATACGCAGTATTTT,CASSDGQGSTDTQYF
TRBJ2-2,-,-,15,TRBV5-1,TGCGCCAGCAGCTTGGGGAGGCCGAACACCGGGGAGCTGTTTTTT,CASSLGRPNTGELFF
TRBJ2-1,-,-,14,TRBV9,TGTGCCAGCGGGGGGCTCCTTACCTACAATGAGCAGTTCTTC,CASGGLLTYNEQFF
TRBJ2-7,-,-,15,TRBV7-2,TGTGCCAGCAGCGCAACATGGGGTAGCTCCTACGAGCAGTACTTC,CASSATWGSSYEQYF
TRBJ1-1,TRBD1,-,14,TRBV6-6,TGTGCCAGCAGTGCACAGGGGAAGAACACTGAAGCTTTCTTT,CASSAQGKNTEAFF
TRBJ1-5,TRBD1,once,13,TRBV19,TGTGCCAGTAGTAAACAGGGGGATCAGCCCCAGCATTTT,CASSKQGDQPQHF
TRBJ1-1,-,many,14,TRBV2,TGTGCCAGCAGTGCGAGGGGAATGAACACTGAAGCTTTCTTT,CASSARGMNTEAFF
TRBJ2-5,TRBD2,few,16,TRBV6-5,TGTGCCAGCAGCATCAGCGGGGGGGCTCGCTATGAGACCCAGTACTTC,CASSISGGARYETQYF
TRBJ1-2,-,few,16,TRBV2,TGTGCCAGCAGCTCCACCCCTTCCGGACAGCTCTATGGCTACACCTTC,CASSSTPSGQLYGYTF
TRBJ1-2,-,few,15,TRBV7-2,TGTGCCAGCAGCTCCCGGACCGGGACGGTATATGGCTACACCTTC,CASSSRTGTVYGYTF
TRBJ2-3,TRBD2,few,12,TRBV12-3/TRBV12-4,TGTGCCAGCACGGGGGGGTCAGATACGCAGTATTTT,CASTGGSDTQYF
TRBJ2-7,TRBD1,-,14,TRBV5-1,TGCGCCAGCAGCTTGGACGGGACAGGGCCCGAGCAGTACTTC,CASSLDGTGPEQYF
TRBJ1-1,-,few,13,TRBV6-1,TGTGCCAGCAGTGAATGGTCCTCCACTGAAGCTTTCTTT,CASSEWSSTEAFF
TRBJ2-5,TRBD1,-,15,TRBV5-1,TGTGCCAGCAGCCAAGGACAGGGTCGTTACGAGACCCAGTACTTC,CASSQGQGRYETQYF
TRBJ1-1,-,-,15,TRBV2,TGTGCCAGCAGTGAAGCCAGCCAGGGGAGGGCTGAAGCTTTCTTT,CASSEASQGRAEAFF
TRBJ1-1,-,-,14,TRBV5-1,TGCGCCAGCAGCTTATCGGAAGTAAACACTGAAGCTTTCTTT,CASSLSEVNTEAFF
TRBJ1-2,-,-,15,TRBV27,TGTGCCAGCAGTTTATGGAATGACAGGAGCTATGGCTACACCTTC,CASSLWNDRSYGYTF
TRBJ2-1,-,few,10,TRBV29-1,TGCAGCGTTGTTTGGTATGAGCAGTTCTTC,CSVVWYEQFF
TRBJ2-7,-,-,15,TRBV11-2,TGTGCCAGCAGCTTAGTGTGGGCCGGGAACTACGAGCAGTACTTC,CASSLVWAGNYEQYF
TRBJ1-4,-,once,16,TRBV20-1,TGCAGTGCCCCCCCCTCCGGCCGGACAACTAATGAAAAACTGTTTTTT,CSAPPSGRTTNEKLFF
TRBJ1-1,-,few,12,TRBV19,TGTGCCAGTAGTGCGGGAGCCCCTGAAGCTTTCTTT,CASSAGAPEAFF